The sequence of this T cell receptor (beta chain) was determined in a study of T cell repertoires in cytomegalovirus infection. Whole-study context: The public TCR beta signatures pointed to both CMV infection and matching HLA type.

This clonotype was seen at least ten times. Its matching antigen is unknown. General study findings and limits: Clonotype analysis showed dominance of the ex vivo response by HLA-C-restricted CMV-specific TCR beta clonotypes.

V was clipped by 5 bases and J by 7 bases, with 11 bases between them. Germline V lookup: CDR1 SGHVT, CDR2 SQSDAQ. This CDR3 has 12 amino acids. TCRdb ran MiXCR on the reads and lists one entry per CDR3 protein. The sample comprises 650,000 to 900,000 distinct CDR3 sequences, under 35% of which are singletons, and around 13% rests with the top ten. The origin of this receptor is a human donor in good health (CMV status not recorded). Some clones in this sample may be carry-over from other donors' samples. This sequence joins TRBV7-4 and TRBJ2-5; D gene ambiguous. The sequencing used cultured CD8+ T cells from PBMCs, collected from culture after CMV antigen stimulation. The CDR3 reads CASSPPGWTQYF. The CDR3 bases are TGTGCCAGCAGCCCCCCCGGTTGGACCCAGTACTTC.